The sequence of this T cell receptor beta chain was determined in a study of TIL therapy for anti-PD-1-resistant metastatic lung cancer. The libraries were made with immunoSEQ v3. Assay: immunoSEQ multiplex PCR; the TCRdb copy retains only in-frame clones and omits some. The sample has more than 20,000 clones, less than 65% seen once; the top ten hold 15% to 20%. Trimming took off 6 bases at V and 4 bases at J, with 12 bases between the two ends. The CDR3 length is 13 residues. Germline assignment: CDR1 MNHEY and CDR2 SVGAGI. This clone came up many times. Described time point: pre-treatment sample, taken before nivolumab and TIL therapy. The tumor samples were excised metastases, mostly pleural nodules or supraclavicular lymph nodes. Adults with stage 4 NSCLC were enrolled in a phase I trial.

The clonotype was recovered from a woman aged 30 to 85 with non-small cell lung cancer. Here the sequenced sample was tumor tissue, taken at baseline. The rearrangement links TRBV6-5 to TRBJ2-5, with D unclear. The CDR3 DNA follows: TGTGCCAGCAGGTTAACGGGCCCAGAGACCCAGTACTTC. Translating gives CASRLTGPETQYF.